The clone carrying this T cell receptor beta chain was detected only a few times. Antigen unknown. PCR used 60 Vbeta primers and 13 Jbeta primers. The data were produced by immunoSEQ multiplex PCR, yet TCRdb's version contains in-frame clones alone and is incomplete. This sample has about 160,000 clones, with about 80% found just once. This entry belongs to a study of cytomegalovirus exposure and HLA in healthy donors. The study's findings and limits: A previous analysis found most TCR beta V segments productive roughly 90% or roughly 30% of the time. It has been reported that TCR beta sequences accurately predicted the HLA-A and HLA-B alleles of most subjects. Sequencing probably produced one cluster of sequence variants that were highly shared.

This TCR derives from a man younger than 35 in good health and CMV-seropositive. The sequenced material came from PBMCs.

The CDR3 region is CASSYAGWDTGELFF. CDR3 DNA sequence: TGTGCCAGCAGTTATGCAGGGTGGGACACCGGGGAGCTGTTTTTT. The V and J genes are TRBV6-6 and TRBJ2-2, with TRBD1 as a possible D gene (5 bases). V lost 3 bases and J 3 bases, leaving 11 bases between the germline ends. CDR3 length equals 15 residues. Germline V gives CDR1 MNHNY, CDR2 SVGAGI (reference sequence).